The present T cell receptor beta chain was sequenced within a study of tumor-infiltrating lymphocytes in localized non-small cell lung cancer. With regard to this clone: What it recognizes is unknown.

Germline lookup yields CDR1 SGHAT and CDR2 FQNNGV. V shed 4 bases and J shed 7 bases, with 7 bases lying between them. This CDR3 region has 12 residues. The protocol was immunoSEQ multiplex PCR, while the TCRdb copy is restricted to in-frame clones and leaves out a portion. The profile shows more than 9,000 clones, about three fifths of them singletons. Study results and caveats: IM1 and IM2 tumors showed no difference in T-cell fraction. Technical variation could not be separated from intratumor heterogeneity here.

This chain joins TRBV11-2 and TRBJ2-2; D is unresolved. This TCR came from a human donor with non-small cell lung cancer. Sequencing was performed on lung tumor tissue. As DNA, the CDR3 is TGTGCCAGCAGCTACCCCCTCGGGGAGCTGTTTTTT. It codes for CASSYPLGELFF. Together with reference TRBV11-2 and TRBJ2-2, the CDR3 gives the full variable domain: EAGVAQSPRYKIIEKRQSVAFWCNPISGHATLYWYQQILGQGPKLLIQFQNNGVVDDSQLPKDRFSAERLKGVDSTLKIQPAKLEDSAVYLCASSYPLGELFFGEGSRLTVL.